The 7 T cell receptor beta chains presented below share a single source sample, sequenced in a study of CD8 T cells in Susac syndrome. When the RNA was reverse transcribed, random hexamers were used with an input of roughly 0.45 to 1 ug. TCRdb fed the immunoSEQ multiplex PCR reads into MiXCR, producing one record per CDR3 protein. This table holds around 70,000 distinct CDR3 sequences, approximately 96% found once. The sample was CD8+ T cells from PBMCs. These receptors all come from a human donor with multiple sclerosis.

For the CDR3, the DNA is TGTGCCAGCAGCCAAGATATGCAAGTAAATCAGCCCCAGCATTTT. Protein product: CASSQDMQVNQPQHF. The V call is TRBV3-1, the J call TRBJ1-5; no reliable D call. The V gene lost 0 bases and the J gene lost 4 bases, with 10 bases spanning the gap. The germline CDR1 and CDR2 sequences are LGHDT and YNNKEL (reference sequence). The CDR3 spans 15 residues.

The chain uses TRBV28 and TRBJ2-5, with TRBD1 matching over 7 bases. CDR1 is MDHEN and CDR2 is SYDVKM in the germline V gene. The CDR3 is 13 residues long. Losses at the gene ends were 5 bases for V and 2 bases for J; bases not matched to a gene: 2. The CDR3 sequence: CASSADRQETQYF. The CDR3 nucleotides read TGTGCCAGCAGTGCGGACAGGCAAGAGACCCAGTACTTC.

The chain joins TRBV27 to TRBJ1-2; no clear D gene. The CDR3 runs 11 residues. V was shortened by 8 bases and J by 8 bases, with 12 bases between the two germline ends. The germline CDR1 and CDR2 sequences are MNHEY and SMNVEV (reference sequence). For the CDR3, the DNA is TGTGCCAGCGGACCTAGCATGGGCTACACCTTC. Encoded protein: CASGPSMGYTF.

The rearrangement uses TRBV19 and TRBJ1-5; D may be TRBD1 (6 bases). Trimming took 5 bases from V and 6 from J, leaving 14 bases between them. Looked up from germline, CDR1 is LNHDA and CDR2 is SQIVND (reference sequence). CDR3 length: 14 residues. The CDR3 sequence is CASSVFLGGQPQHF. The CDR3 coding sequence is TGTGCCAGTAGTGTTTTCCTAGGGGGTCAGCCCCAGCATTTT. Together with reference TRBV19 and TRBJ1-5, the CDR3 gives the full variable domain: DGGITQSPKYLFRKEGQNVTLSCEQNLNHDAMYWYRQDPGQGLRLIYYSQIVNDFQKGDIAEGYSVSREKKESFPLTVTSAQKNPTAFYLCASSVFLGGQPQHFGDGTRLSIL.

This clonotype was detected once. V usage is TRBV14 and J usage is TRBJ2-1; tentatively, D is TRBD2 (5 bases). V lost 4 bases, J lost 3 bases, and 10 bases lay in between. In germline, CDR1 is SGHDN, CDR2 FVKESK. The CDR3 loop spans 14 amino acids. As DNA, the CDR3 is TGTGCCAGCAGCCCTATCCGGGACTACAATGAGCAGTTCTTC. Protein product: CASSPIRDYNEQFF.

CDR3 sequence reads: CASSQDSGPQARELFF. DNA of the CDR3: TGCGCCAGCAGCCAAGATTCGGGCCCCCAGGCCAGGGAGCTGTTTTTT. The chain carries TRBV4-3 and TRBJ2-2; D not resolved. CDR1 is LGHNA, CDR2 YSLEER, per germline. V dropped 0 bases and J dropped 9 bases, with 17 bases sitting between them. The CDR3 covers 16 residues.

The V and J genes are TRBV9 and TRBJ2-5; 9 bases are a match to TRBD2. J gave up 5 bases and V 3 bases, and 5 bases lay outside the gene matches. The CDR3 spans 14 residues. Germline loops: CDR1 SGDLS, CDR2 YYNGEE. In DNA, the CDR3 is TGTGCCAGCAGCGCTAGGGGACTAGCCGAGACCCAGTACTTC. The encoded protein is CASSARGLAETQYF.